This TCR beta chain was recorded in a study of siplizumab effects on memory and regulatory T cells. Worth noting for this clone: Its antigen is unidentified.

Study-level points and caveats: The study found that mappable alloreactive CD4+ clones averaged roughly 70% Treg-derived with siplizumab and roughly 27% in controls. Suppression by proliferating Tregs derived from siplizumab cultures was not verified. A naive or memory phenotype could not be assigned to roughly 75-97% of the proliferating CD4+ or CD8+ clones. Memory cells seemed less diverse than naive T cells, which seemed major alloresponse contributors.

Sequencing used immunoSEQ multiplex PCR; TCRdb keeps in-frame clones, though not all of them. The data hold roughly 82,000 clones, with roughly 87% observed a single time. CDR1 and CDR2 from the germline V gene are SGHTA and FQGNSA. The germline V and J ends were trimmed by 0 bases and 3 bases, with 12 bases remaining between them. CDR3 length equals 16 residues. The clonotype was recovered from a human donor in good health. Sequenced input: Tregs sorted from blood. The chain is built from TRBV7-2 and TRBJ1-3; maybe TRBD1 (5 bases). CDR3 in DNA: TGTGCCAGCAGCTTAGCGCCCGGGGGGATTGGAAACACCATATATTTT. Its translation: CASSLAPGGIGNTIYF. Full variable domain (outside the CDR3, taken from reference TRBV7-2 and TRBJ1-3): GAGVSQSPSNKVTEKGKDVELRCDPISGHTALYWYRQSLGQGLEFLIYFQGNSAPDKSGLPSDRFSAERTGGSVSTLTIQRTQQEDSAVYLCASSLAPGGIGNTIYFGEGSWLTVV.